This entry lists 12 T cell receptor beta chains sequenced from one sample in a study of Ad26.COV2.S vaccination and SARS-CoV-2 variants. Sequenced by immunoSEQ multiplex PCR; TCRdb stores in-frame clones only, minus some. The sample consists of around 300,000 clones, approximately 87% of them appearing once. This sample's treatment: over 15 received Ad26.COV2.S at low or high dose, single or two shots; 5 received placebo; per-sample allocation not given. The samples were gathered on day 63 after the first injection of vaccine or placebo. The sequences come from peripheral blood, collected in a trial of Ad26.COV2.S vaccine versus placebo. The receptors were gathered from a person aged 18-65 years who received the Ad26.COV2.S COVID-19 vaccine or a placebo.

V is TRBV30 and J is TRBJ2-2; D tentatively reads TRBD1 or TRBD2 (5 bases each). Germline V gives CDR1 GTSNPN, CDR2 SVGIG (reference sequence). Trimming cost V 5 bases and J 4 bases, with 11 bases left between them. The CDR3 length is 13 residues. The CDR3 DNA sequence: TGTGCCTGGTCCCGGGGCCTCACCGGGGAGCTGTTTTTT. Translating gives CAWSRGLTGELFF.

V and J are TRBV2 and TRBJ1-2, with 7 bases that match TRBD1. This CDR3 has 14 residues. Germline-derived CDR1 and CDR2 are SNHLY and FYNNEI. Trimming took 2 bases from V and 6 from J; bases not matched to a gene: 6. In nucleotides, the CDR3 is TGTGCCAGCAGTGAAATGGGACAGACTGATGGCTACACCTTC. It codes for CASSEMGQTDGYTF.

The rearrangement joins TRBV27 to TRBJ1-2, with D uncertain. V lost 2 bases and J 6 bases, leaving 16 bases between the germline ends. This CDR3 spans 15 amino acids. Germline values: CDR1 MNHEY, CDR2 SMNVEV (reference sequence). CDR3 nucleotide sequence: TGTGCCAGCAGTTTAAGCGGGAACAGTTTCCATGGCTACACCTTC. It translates to CASSLSGNSFHGYTF.

V is TRBV7-8 and J is TRBJ2-5, with a tentative D call TRBD2 (6 bases). This CDR3 is 15 amino acids long. In germline, CDR1 is SGHVS, CDR2 FQNEAQ. The V end was cut by 5 bases, the J end by 1 base, with 14 bases between. Written as DNA, the CDR3 is TGTGCCAGCAGCCCTCAGACTAGTCGCCAAGAGACCCAGTACTTC. Translated: CASSPQTSRQETQYF.

The J gene is TRBJ1-1, the V gene TRBV29-1, with a possible D match to TRBD1 (5 bases). Germline CDR1 and CDR2: SQVTM and ANQGSEA. The CDR3 sequence is 12 residues long. V was cut by 4 bases and J by 4 bases, with 10 bases left in between. For the CDR3, the DNA is TGCAGCGTTGTCGGCAGGGTCACTGAAGCTTTCTTT. It specifies CSVVGRVTEAFF.

This chain joins TRBV10-2 and TRBJ1-2, with D possibly TRBD1 on 5 matching bases. Germline values: CDR1 WSHSY, CDR2 SAAADI. Trimming took off 8 bases at V and 6 bases at J, with 16 bases between the two ends. This CDR3 region has 13 residues. The CDR3 loop reads CASQRDRRDGYTF. In DNA form, the CDR3 reads TGCGCCAGCCAACGGGACCGTAGGGATGGCTACACCTTC.

This chain joins TRBV30 and TRBJ1-2; a weak D match, TRBD1 (5 bases). This CDR3 is built from 13 residues. V was clipped by 5 bases and J by 4 bases, with 14 bases between them. Germline assignment: CDR1 GTSNPN and CDR2 SVGIG (reference sequence). CDR3 region: CAWGRSGGYGYTF. Written as DNA, the CDR3 is TGTGCCTGGGGCCGATCGGGGGGCTATGGCTACACCTTC.

The chain employs TRBV18 and TRBJ1-5, with a weak D call TRBD1 (6 bases). Germline V gene data show CDR1 as KGHSH and CDR2 as LQKENI. The CDR3 has 15 residues. Between the trimmed V and J ends, which lost 6 bases and 4 bases, there was a span of 16 bases. CDR3: CASSSGVIENQPQHF. The CDR3, as DNA: TGTGCCAGCTCGTCAGGGGTAATTGAAAATCAGCCCCAGCATTTT.

This clone has just a few counts. In nucleotides, the CDR3 is TGTGCCAGCAGTTACTGGCAGGGGGACGGTGGCTACACCTTC. This sequence encodes CASSYWQGDGGYTF. This chain links TRBV6-5 with TRBJ1-2; the match to TRBD1 covers 7 bases. The CDR3 consists of 14 residues. Germline V gene data show CDR1 as MNHEY and CDR2 as SVGAGI. The V segment lost 1 base and the J segment 7 bases; nucleotides outside the gene matches: 6.

This chain's CDR3 is CASSLGGQGNQPQHF. The CDR3 bases are TGTGCCAGCAGCTTAGGGGGACAGGGGAATCAGCCCCAGCATTTT. The genes are TRBV11-3 and TRBJ1-5, with 10 bases that match TRBD1. The CDR3 runs 15 residues. The J segment lost 4 bases and the V segment lost 1 base, leaving 1 base of the junction unmatched. The germline V gene encodes CDR1 SGHNT and CDR2 YENEEA.

The V and J genes are TRBV24-1 and TRBJ2-2; 10 bases are shared with TRBD1. Germline V gene sequence: CDR1 KGHDR, CDR2 SFDVKD. This CDR3 is 20 amino acids long. Trimming at V came to 3 bases and at J to 0 bases, leaving 12 bases not matched to a gene. CDR3 bases: TGTGCCACCAGTGATCTAAACCCCGACAGGGGGCCTTCGAACACCGGGGAGCTGTTTTTT. This codes for CATSDLNPDRGPSNTGELFF.

This sequence joins TRBV2 and TRBJ1-1; 11 bases map to TRBD1. J lost 5 bases, V lost 4 bases, and 9 bases had no gene match. The CDR3 runs to 16 residues. Germline V CDR1 and CDR2: SNHLY, FYNNEI. CDR3 region: CASSVRDRGSGTEAFF. Written as DNA, the CDR3 is TGTGCCAGCAGTGTTCGGGACAGGGGGTCGGGGACTGAAGCTTTCTTT.